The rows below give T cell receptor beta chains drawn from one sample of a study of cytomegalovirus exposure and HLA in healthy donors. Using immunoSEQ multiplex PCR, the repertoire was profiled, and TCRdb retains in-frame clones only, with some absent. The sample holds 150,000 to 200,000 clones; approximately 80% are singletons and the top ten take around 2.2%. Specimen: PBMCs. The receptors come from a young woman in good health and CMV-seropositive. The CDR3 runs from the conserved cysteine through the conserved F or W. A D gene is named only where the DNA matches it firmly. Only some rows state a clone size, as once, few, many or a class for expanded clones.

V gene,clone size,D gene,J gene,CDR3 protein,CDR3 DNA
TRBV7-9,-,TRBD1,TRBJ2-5,CASSPRDSLLGETQYF,TGTGCCAGCAGCCCCCGGGACAGCCTTTTAGGGGAGACCCAGTACTTC
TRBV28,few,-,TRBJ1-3,CASSTTGRSGNTIYF,TGTGCCAGCAGTACCACAGGACGCTCTGGAAACACCATATATTTT
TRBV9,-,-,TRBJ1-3,CASSVGTESGNTIYF,TGTGCCAGCAGCGTAGGGACAGAGAGTGGAAACACCATATATTTT
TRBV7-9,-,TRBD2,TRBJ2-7,CASSLEGWGGSYEQYF,TGTGCCAGCAGCTTGGAGGGCTGGGGGGGATCCTACGAGCAGTACTTC
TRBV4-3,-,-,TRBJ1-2,CASSQDRPRGGGYTF,TGCGCCAGCAGCCAAGATCGGCCCAGGGGCGGTGGCTACACCTTC
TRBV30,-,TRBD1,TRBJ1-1,CACLRDRGAPAFF,TGTGCCTGCCTCCGGGACAGGGGGGCTCCGGCTTTCTTT
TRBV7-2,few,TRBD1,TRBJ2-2,CASRTGGAGELFF,TGTGCCAGCAGGACAGGGGGGGCCGGGGAGCTGTTTTTT
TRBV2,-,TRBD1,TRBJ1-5,CASSERDRNQPQHF,TGTGCCAGCAGTGAAAGGGACAGAAATCAGCCCCAGCATTTT
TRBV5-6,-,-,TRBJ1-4,CASSLFPNEKLFF,TGTGCCAGCAGCTTATTTCCAAATGAAAAACTGTTTTTT
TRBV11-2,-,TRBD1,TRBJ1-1,CASSFHGTVTEAFF,TGTGCCAGCAGCTTCCACGGGACAGTCACTGAAGCTTTCTTT
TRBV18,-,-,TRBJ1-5,CASSRQDNQPQHF,TGTGCCAGCTCTCGACAGGACAATCAGCCCCAGCATTTT
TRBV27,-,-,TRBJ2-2,CASSMTGYTGELFF,TGTGCCAGCAGTATGACAGGTTACACCGGGGAGCTGTTTTTT
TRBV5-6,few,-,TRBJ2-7,CASSLGHSYEQYF,TGTGCCAGCAGCTTGGGACATTCCTACGAGCAGTACTTC
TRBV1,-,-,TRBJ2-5,CTSSQPKASGGKETQYF,TGCACCAGCAGCCAACCAAAGGCCAGCGGGGGGAAAGAGACCCAGTACTTC
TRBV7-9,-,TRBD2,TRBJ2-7,CASSLIAGYPYEQYF,TGTGCCAGCAGCTTAATAGCGGGGTACCCCTACGAGCAGTACTTC
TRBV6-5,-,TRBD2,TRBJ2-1,CASRREGRGGNEQFF,TGTGCCAGCAGGCGGGAGGGCAGGGGAGGAAATGAGCAGTTCTTC
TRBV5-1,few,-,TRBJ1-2,CASSLIQEHYGYTF,TGCGCCAGCAGCTTGATACAGGAGCACTATGGCTACACCTTC
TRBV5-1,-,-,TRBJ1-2,CASSLEQGYGYTF,TGCGCCAGCAGCTTGGAACAGGGCTATGGCTACACCTTC
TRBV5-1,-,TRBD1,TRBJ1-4,CASSQTPGQGEKLFF,TGCGCCAGCAGCCAGACTCCGGGACAGGGCGAAAAACTGTTTTTT
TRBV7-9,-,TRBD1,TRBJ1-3,CASAEGGLGNTIYF,TGTGCCAGCGCAGAAGGGGGCTTGGGAAACACCATATATTTT
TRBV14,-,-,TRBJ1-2,CASSQLGAGDSVGYTF,TGTGCCAGCAGCCAGCTCGGGGCAGGGGATTCGGTTGGCTACACCTTC
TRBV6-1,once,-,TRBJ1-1,CASRTTYRANTEAFF,TGTGCCAGCAGGACCACGTACAGGGCAAACACTGAAGCTTTCTTT
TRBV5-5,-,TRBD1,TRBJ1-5,CASSLKTGGAPQHF,TGTGCCAGCAGCTTGAAGACAGGGGGGGCCCCCCAGCATTTT
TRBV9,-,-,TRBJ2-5,CASSVTGSHGETQYF,TGTGCCAGCAGCGTTACCGGATCACACGGGGAGACCCAGTACTTC
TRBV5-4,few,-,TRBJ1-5,CASSLGRGSNQPQHF,TGTGCCAGCAGCTTGGGTCGGGGGAGCAATCAGCCCCAGCATTTT
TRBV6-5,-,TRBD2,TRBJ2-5,CASRRLAGGQETQYF,TGTGCCAGCAGGAGACTAGCGGGGGGACAAGAGACCCAGTACTTC
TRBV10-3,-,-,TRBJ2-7,CAIRQDSYEQYF,TGTGCCATCAGACAGGACTCCTACGAGCAGTACTTC
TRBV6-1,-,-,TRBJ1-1,CASSDQGYWAFF,TGTGCCAGCAGTGATCAGGGGTATTGGGCTTTCTTT
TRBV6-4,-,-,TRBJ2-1,CASSDSGTPTYNEQFF,TGTGCCAGCAGTGACTCGGGGACACCTACCTACAATGAGCAGTTCTTC